The 16 T cell receptor beta chains listed next were all sequenced from one sample in a study of CD8 T cells in Susac syndrome. Random-hexamer reverse transcription was applied to roughly 0.5 to 1 ug RNA. TCRdb independently ran MiXCR on the immunoSEQ multiplex PCR reads; one entry per CDR3 protein. The data contain 130,000 to 150,000 distinct CDR3 sequences, roughly 94% of them singletons. Material for sequencing was CD8+ T cells from PBMCs. These receptors came from a human donor in good health.

The chain links TRBV28 to TRBJ2-3, with D uncertain. The germline V gene has CDR1 MDHEN and CDR2 SYDVKM. The CDR3 contains 15 residues. V dropped 2 bases and J dropped 2 bases, with 11 bases sitting between them. The CDR3 DNA reads TGTGCCAGCAGTTTACTGTCCGGATCCACAGATACGCAGTATTTT. Its translation is CASSLLSGSTDTQYF.

The chain links TRBV7-9 to TRBJ2-7; weak D call: TRBD2 (5 bases). Per germline, CDR1 SEHNR and CDR2 FQNEAQ (reference sequence). CDR3 length: 15 amino acids. Trimming pared 1 base from V and 4 bases from J, leaving 14 bases between. The CDR3 nucleotides are TGTGCCAGCAGCTTAGGGATCGGGATTTCATACGAGCAGTACTTC. Its translation is CASSLGIGISYEQYF.

The V call is TRBV7-9, the J call TRBJ2-3; 9 bases are a match to TRBD1. Germline values: CDR1 SEHNR, CDR2 FQNEAQ (reference sequence). CDR3 length: 16 amino acids. Losses at the gene ends were 6 bases for V and 2 bases for J; bases not matched to a gene: 9. The CDR3 DNA follows: TGTGCCAGCAGACCGCCGGGACAGGGTTACACAGATACGCAGTATTTT. This codes for CASRPPGQGYTDTQYF.

The sample holds one count of this clonotype. The V and J genes are TRBV27 and TRBJ1-1; D possibly corresponds to TRBD1 (6 bases). Germline values: CDR1 MNHEY, CDR2 SMNVEV (reference sequence). V was cut by 7 bases and J by 4 bases, with 13 bases left in between. CDR3 length: 13 amino acids. The CDR3 DNA reads as TGTGCCAGCACCTTGGGGGCGGGCACTGAAGCTTTCTTT. The encoded protein is CASTLGAGTEAFF.

The chain is built from TRBV29-1 and TRBJ1-1; no definite D call. The CDR3 runs to 12 residues. Germline V gives CDR1 SQVTM, CDR2 ANQGSEA. Here the CDR3 reads CTARGLDTEAFF. The CDR3 DNA reads TGCACCGCAAGAGGTCTGGACACTGAAGCTTTCTTT.

The rearrangement joins TRBV13 to TRBJ2-1; TRBD2 agrees at 12 bases. The CDR3 totals 14 residues. Per germline, CDR1 PRHDT and CDR2 FYEKMQ (reference sequence). The trim removed 5 bases at V and 5 bases at J, leaving 1 base unmatched. This chain's CDR3 is CASSRLAGDNEQFF. The CDR3 region has the DNA TGTGCCAGCAGCCGACTAGCGGGAGACAATGAGCAGTTCTTC. The whole variable domain, remainder taken from reference TRBV13 and TRBJ2-1, is AAGVIQSPRHLIKEKRETATLKCYPIPRHDTVYWYQQGPGQDPQFLISFYEKMQSDKGSIPDRFSAQQFSDYHSELNMSSLELGDSALYFCASSRLAGDNEQFFGPGTRLTVL.

The V and J genes are TRBV6-5 and TRBJ2-5, with 13 bases matching TRBD2. V shed 10 bases, J shed 1 base, and the junction held 6 bases outside the gene matches. Germline V gene lookup returns CDR1 MNHEY and CDR2 SVGAGI. The CDR3 runs 15 residues. CDR3 sequence: CATRLAGGIQETQYF. CDR3 sequence (DNA): TGTGCCACCAGACTAGCGGGAGGTATCCAAGAGACCCAGTACTTC.

This clonotype was seen just once. V and J are TRBV27 and TRBJ2-7; tentative D call: TRBD2 (7 bases). Germline V gene data show CDR1 as MNHEY and CDR2 as SMNVEV (reference sequence). This CDR3 is 16 amino acids long. The V gene lost 8 bases and the J gene lost 2 bases, with 22 bases spanning the gap. CDR3 in amino acids: CASRAGHSGQTYEQYF. In DNA, the CDR3 is TGTGCCAGCCGAGCGGGACATTCGGGTCAGACCTACGAGCAGTACTTC.

V is TRBV9 and J is TRBJ2-7; D remains unclear. This CDR3 is 14 amino acids long. V was cut by 0 bases and J by 1 base, with 8 bases left in between. Germline V gene lookup returns CDR1 SGDLS and CDR2 YYNGEE. The chain's CDR3 is CASSVGLGSYEQYF. The CDR3 DNA reads TGTGCCAGCAGCGTAGGGCTCGGATCCTACGAGCAGTACTTC. Full variable domain (remainder filled in from reference TRBV9 and TRBJ2-7): DSGVTQTPKHLITATGQRVTLRCSPRSGDLSVYWYQQSLDQGLQFLIQYYNGEERAKGNILERFSAQQFPDLHSELNLSSLELGDSALYFCASSVGLGSYEQYFGPGTRLTVT.

The chain uses TRBV1 and TRBJ1-1. TRBV1 is a listed pseudogene. The CDR3 sequence is 13 residues long. This chain's CDR3 is CTSSPIRWAEAFF. The CDR3 nucleotides read TGCACCAGCAGCCCCATACGGTGGGCTGAAGCTTTCTTT.

The chain uses TRBV9 and TRBJ1-2; D possibly corresponds to TRBD1 (5 bases). The CDR3 runs to 17 residues. Trimming removed 0 bases from V and 2 bases from J, with 17 bases in between. CDR1 is SGDLS and CDR2 is YYNGEE in the germline V gene. CDR3 loop: CASSVASLGAKNYGYTF. As DNA, the CDR3 is TGTGCCAGCAGCGTAGCTTCCTTAGGGGCCAAAAACTATGGCTACACCTTC. The whole variable domain, filled in from reference TRBV9 and TRBJ1-2, reads DSGVTQTPKHLITATGQRVTLRCSPRSGDLSVYWYQQSLDQGLQFLIQYYNGEERAKGNILERFSAQQFPDLHSELNLSSLELGDSALYFCASSVASLGAKNYGYTFGSGTRLTVV.

The V call is TRBV5-1, the J call TRBJ2-3; D gene unclear. Germline assignment: CDR1 SGHRS and CDR2 YFSETQ. Trimming removed 3 bases from V and 2 bases from J, with 10 bases in between. The CDR3 runs 14 residues. The DNA for the CDR3 is TGCGCCAGCAGCTGGCCAACTTTCACAGATACGCAGTATTTT. Encoded protein: CASSWPTFTDTQYF.

The V call is TRBV24-1, the J call TRBJ2-1; perhaps D is TRBD1 or TRBD2 (5 bases each). Germline CDR1 reads KGHDR; CDR2 reads SFDVKD. This CDR3 is built from 18 residues. With 3 bases removed from V and 0 bases from J, the gap between germline ends came to 17 bases. Here the CDR3 DNA reads TGTGCCACCAGTGATGTAACCGGGACGCTGAGCTCCTACAATGAGCAGTTCTTC. This sequence encodes CATSDVTGTLSSYNEQFF.

This chain joins TRBV29-1 and TRBJ2-2; D call uncertain. Trimming removed 1 base at V and 0 bases at J, with 9 bases between. The CDR3 contains 15 residues. CDR1 SQVTM and CDR2 ANQGSEA come from the germline V gene. The CDR3 sequence: CSVEGLDANTGELFF. DNA of the CDR3: TGCAGCGTTGAAGGACTGGACGCGAACACCGGGGAGCTGTTTTTT.

As for this clonotype: At one of its ends the junction is not consistent with the germline gene, which may arise from a read error. This chain connects TRBV7-7 to TRBJ2-5; D ambiguous. The CDR3 extends over 13 amino acids. Germline CDR1 and CDR2: SSHAT and FNYEAQ (reference sequence). The CDR3 reads CASSFVSSETQYF. In DNA form, the CDR3 reads TGTGCTAGCAGCTTCGTTTCTAGTGAGACCCAGTACTTC.

This chain uses TRBV15 with TRBJ2-2; D might be TRBD2 (6 bases). Germline values: CDR1 LNHNV, CDR2 YYDKDF (reference sequence). Trimming stripped 5 bases from V and 2 bases from J, with 15 bases between. The CDR3 runs 16 residues. CDR3 region: CATSDPGLRNTGELFF. DNA of the CDR3: TGTGCCACCAGCGATCCGGGACTTAGAAACACCGGGGAGCTGTTTTTT. The full variable domain, rest sourced from reference TRBV15 and TRBJ2-2, is DAMVIQNPRYQVTQFGKPVTLSCSQTLNHNVMYWYQQKSSQAPKLLFHYYDKDFNNEADTPDNFQSRRPNTSFCFLDIRSPGLGDTAMYLCATSDPGLRNTGELFFGEGSRLTVL.